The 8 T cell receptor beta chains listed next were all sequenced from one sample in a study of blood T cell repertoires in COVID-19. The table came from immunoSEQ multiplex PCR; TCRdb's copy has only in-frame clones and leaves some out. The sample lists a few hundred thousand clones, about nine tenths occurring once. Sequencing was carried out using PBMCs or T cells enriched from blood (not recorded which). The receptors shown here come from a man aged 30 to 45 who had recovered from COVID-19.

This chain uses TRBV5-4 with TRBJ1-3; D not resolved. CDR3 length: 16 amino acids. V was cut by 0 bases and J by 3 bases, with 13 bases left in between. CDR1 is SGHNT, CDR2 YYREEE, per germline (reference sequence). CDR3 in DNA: TGTGCCAGCAGCTTGGCCGGTGCCTCCGGTGGAAACACCATATATTTT. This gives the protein CASSLAGASGGNTIYF.

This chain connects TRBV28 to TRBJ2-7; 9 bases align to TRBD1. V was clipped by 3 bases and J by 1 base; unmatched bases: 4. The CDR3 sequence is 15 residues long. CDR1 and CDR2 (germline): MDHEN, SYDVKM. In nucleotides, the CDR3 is TGTGCCAGCAGTTTCGCCGGGACAGGGTCCTACGAGCAGTACTTC. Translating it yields CASSFAGTGSYEQYF.

The CDR3 DNA follows: TGTGCCAGCAGCAAAGGTTGTACTAGCGGTAACAATGAGCAGTTCTTC. This encodes CASSKGCTSGNNEQFF. V and J are TRBV21-1 and TRBJ2-1; TRBD2, as called in the table, went unchecked against the DNA. TRBV21-1 is recorded as a pseudogene. CDR3 length: 16 amino acids.

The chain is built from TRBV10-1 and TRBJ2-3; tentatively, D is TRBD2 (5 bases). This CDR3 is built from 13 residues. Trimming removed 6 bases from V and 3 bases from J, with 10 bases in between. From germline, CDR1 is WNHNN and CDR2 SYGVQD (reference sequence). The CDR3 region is CASRAGSTDTQYF. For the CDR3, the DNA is TGCGCCAGCAGGGCGGGCTCGACAGATACGCAGTATTTT.

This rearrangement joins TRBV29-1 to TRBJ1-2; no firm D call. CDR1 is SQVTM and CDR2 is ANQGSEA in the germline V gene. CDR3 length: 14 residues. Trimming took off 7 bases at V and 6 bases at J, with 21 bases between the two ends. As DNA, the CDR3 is TGCAGCGGTGGTAACGGGGTAGGTCTCGATGGCTACACCTTC. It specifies CSGGNGVGLDGYTF.

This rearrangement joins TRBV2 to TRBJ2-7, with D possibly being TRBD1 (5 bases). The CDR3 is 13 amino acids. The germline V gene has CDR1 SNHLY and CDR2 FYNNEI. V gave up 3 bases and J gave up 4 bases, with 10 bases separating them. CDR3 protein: CASSEGREYEQYF. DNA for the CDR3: TGTGCCAGCAGTGAGGGCAGGGAATACGAGCAGTACTTC.

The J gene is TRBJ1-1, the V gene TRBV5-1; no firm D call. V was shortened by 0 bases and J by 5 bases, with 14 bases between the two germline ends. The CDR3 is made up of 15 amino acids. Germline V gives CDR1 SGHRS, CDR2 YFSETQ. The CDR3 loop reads CASSLEAGRYTEAFF. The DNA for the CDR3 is TGCGCCAGCAGCTTGGAAGCGGGGAGGTATACTGAAGCTTTCTTT.

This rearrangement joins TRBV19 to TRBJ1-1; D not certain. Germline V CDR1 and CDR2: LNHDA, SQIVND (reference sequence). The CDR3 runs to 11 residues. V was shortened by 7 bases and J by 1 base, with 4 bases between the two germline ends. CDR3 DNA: TGTGCCAGTACAGGGAACACTGAAGCTTTCTTT. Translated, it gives CASTGNTEAFF.